This T cell receptor beta chain was found in a study of cytomegalovirus exposure and HLA in healthy donors. Looked up from germline, CDR1 is SGHRS and CDR2 is YFSETQ. This CDR3 comprises 15 residues. V shed 4 bases, J shed 0 bases, and the junction held 3 bases outside the gene matches. This clone occurred once. The target antigen is unknown. The sample holds other DNA sequences that translate to the same CDR3. The PCR had 60 Vbeta and 13 Jbeta primers. Produced via immunoSEQ multiplex PCR; TCRdb's table is partial and in-frame only. The sample holds 140,000 or so clones, 76% seen once. Points from the study as a whole: With later analysis, a missense DCLRE1C variant became linked to TCR beta V- and J-gene trimming.

The chain is built from TRBV5-1 and TRBJ2-1; 8 positions agree with TRBD1. The sample taken for sequencing was PBMCs. The receptor was derived from a middle-aged man in good health and CMV-seronegative. CDR3 region: CASSLGQGSYNEQFF. CDR3 nucleotides: TGCGCCAGCAGCCTTGGACAGGGCTCCTACAATGAGCAGTTCTTC.